The clone carrying this TCR beta chain was detected only a few times. V lost 3 bases and J 3 bases, leaving 12 bases between the germline ends. The CDR3 is 14 residues long. Per the germline V gene, CDR1 is LGHNA and CDR2 is YNFKEQ. The sample is drawn from a study of T-cell memory formation after mild COVID-19. TCRdb called the 5' RACE reads again in MiXCR, with one record for every CDR3 protein. This table has around 470,000 distinct CDR3 sequences, 20% appearing once. The chain couples TRBV4-2 to TRBJ2-7; D is undetermined. Sequenced sample: PBMCs or a T cell subset sorted from them (not recorded which). The sequence was obtained from an adult woman who had mild COVID-19 (a few samples of this study predate the infection). Cell type and time point are not known. This CDR3 reads CASSHGELYYEQYF. DNA for the CDR3: TGTGCCAGCAGCCATGGAGAACTTTACTACGAGCAGTACTTC.